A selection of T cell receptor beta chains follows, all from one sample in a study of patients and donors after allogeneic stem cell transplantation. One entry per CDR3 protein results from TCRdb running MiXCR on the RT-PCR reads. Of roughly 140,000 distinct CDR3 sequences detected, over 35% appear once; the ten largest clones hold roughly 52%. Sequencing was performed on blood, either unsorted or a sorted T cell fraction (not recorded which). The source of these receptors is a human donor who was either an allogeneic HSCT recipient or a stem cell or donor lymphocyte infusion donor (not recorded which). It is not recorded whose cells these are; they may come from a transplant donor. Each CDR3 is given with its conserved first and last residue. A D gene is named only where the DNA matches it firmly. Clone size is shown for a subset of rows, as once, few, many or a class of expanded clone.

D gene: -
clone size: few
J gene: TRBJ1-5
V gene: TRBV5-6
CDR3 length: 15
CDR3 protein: CASSNTGFSNQPQHF
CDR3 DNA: TGTGCCAGCAGTAATACAGGGTTTAGCAATCAGCCCCAGCATTTT

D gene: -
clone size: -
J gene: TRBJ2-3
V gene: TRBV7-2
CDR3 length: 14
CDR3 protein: CASSLSHSADTQYF
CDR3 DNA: TGTGCCAGCAGCTTATCCCACAGTGCAGATACGCAGTATTTT

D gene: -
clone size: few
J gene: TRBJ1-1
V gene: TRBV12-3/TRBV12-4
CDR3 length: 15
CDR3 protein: CASSLRQALGTEAFF
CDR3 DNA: TGTGCCAGCAGTTTGAGGCAGGCCCTAGGTACTGAAGCTTTCTTT

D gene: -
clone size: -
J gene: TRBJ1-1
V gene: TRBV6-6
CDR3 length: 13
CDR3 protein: CASSYGGTTEAFF
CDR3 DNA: TGTGCCAGCAGTTACGGCGGTACAACTGAAGCTTTCTTT

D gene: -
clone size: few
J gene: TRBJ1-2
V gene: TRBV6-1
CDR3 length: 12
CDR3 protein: CASRGRRYGYTF
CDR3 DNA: TGTGCCAGCAGGGGACGGCGCTATGGCTACACCTTC

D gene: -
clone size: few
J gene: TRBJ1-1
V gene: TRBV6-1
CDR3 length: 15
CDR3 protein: CASSEAGLMNTEAFF
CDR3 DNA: TGTGCCAGCAGTGAAGCTGGCCTAATGAACACTGAAGCTTTCTTT

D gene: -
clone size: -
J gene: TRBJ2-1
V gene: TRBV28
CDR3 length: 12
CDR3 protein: CASSSSSSEQFF
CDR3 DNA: TGTGCCAGCAGCTCTTCCTCCAGTGAGCAGTTCTTC

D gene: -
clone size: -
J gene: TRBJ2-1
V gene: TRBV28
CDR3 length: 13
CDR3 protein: CASSPKVPIEQFF
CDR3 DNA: TGTGCCAGCAGCCCTAAGGTCCCCATTGAGCAGTTCTTC

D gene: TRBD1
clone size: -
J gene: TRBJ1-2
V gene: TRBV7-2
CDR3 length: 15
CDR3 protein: CASSLSGQGTYGYTF
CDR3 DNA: TGTGCCAGCAGCTTGTCCGGACAGGGGACCTATGGCTACACCTTC

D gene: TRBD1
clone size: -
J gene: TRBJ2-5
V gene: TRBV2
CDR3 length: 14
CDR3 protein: CASSGDRVQETQYF
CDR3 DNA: TGTGCCAGCAGTGGGGACAGGGTCCAAGAGACCCAGTACTTC

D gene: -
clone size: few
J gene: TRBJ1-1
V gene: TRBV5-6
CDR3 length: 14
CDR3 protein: CASSLGPGGTEAFF
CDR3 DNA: TGTGCCAGCAGCTTAGGTCCTGGCGGCACTGAAGCTTTCTTT

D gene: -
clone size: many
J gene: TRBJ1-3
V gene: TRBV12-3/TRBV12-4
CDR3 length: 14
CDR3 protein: CASSNPGRRNTIYF
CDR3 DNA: TGTGCCAGCAGTAACCCGGGACGAAGAAACACCATATATTTT

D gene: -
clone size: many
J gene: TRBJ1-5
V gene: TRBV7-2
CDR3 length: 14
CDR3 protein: CASRRAYSNQPQHF
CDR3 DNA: TGTGCCAGCAGGAGGGCCTATAGCAATCAGCCCCAGCATTTT

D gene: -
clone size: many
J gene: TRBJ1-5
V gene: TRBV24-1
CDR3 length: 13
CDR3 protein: CATSVNSNQPQHF
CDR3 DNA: TGTGCCACCAGTGTCAATAGCAATCAGCCCCAGCATTTT